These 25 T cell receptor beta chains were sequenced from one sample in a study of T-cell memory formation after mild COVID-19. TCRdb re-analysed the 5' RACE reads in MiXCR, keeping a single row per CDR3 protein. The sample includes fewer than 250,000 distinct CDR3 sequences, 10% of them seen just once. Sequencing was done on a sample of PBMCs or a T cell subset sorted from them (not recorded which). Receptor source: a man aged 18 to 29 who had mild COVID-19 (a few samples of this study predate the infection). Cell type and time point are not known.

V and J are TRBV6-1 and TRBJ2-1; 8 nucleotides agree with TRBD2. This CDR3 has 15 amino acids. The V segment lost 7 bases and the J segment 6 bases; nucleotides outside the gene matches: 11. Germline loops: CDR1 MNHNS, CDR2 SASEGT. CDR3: CASTNGGAFRNEQFF. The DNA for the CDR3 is TGTGCCAGCACTAACGGGGGGGCCTTTCGCAATGAGCAGTTCTTC.

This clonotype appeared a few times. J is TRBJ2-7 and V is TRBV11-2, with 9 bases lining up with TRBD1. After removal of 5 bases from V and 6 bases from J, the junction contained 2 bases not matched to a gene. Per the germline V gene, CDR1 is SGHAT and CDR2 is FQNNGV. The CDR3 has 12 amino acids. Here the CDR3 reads CASSTDRGEQYF. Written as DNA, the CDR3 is TGTGCCAGCAGCACGGACAGGGGCGAGCAGTACTTC.

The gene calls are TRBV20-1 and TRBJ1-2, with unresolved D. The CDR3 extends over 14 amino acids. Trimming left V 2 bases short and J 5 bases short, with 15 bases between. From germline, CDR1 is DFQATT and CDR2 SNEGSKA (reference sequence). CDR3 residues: CSARRALSGYGYTF. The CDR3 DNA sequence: TGCAGTGCTAGAAGGGCTTTGAGCGGTTATGGCTACACCTTC.

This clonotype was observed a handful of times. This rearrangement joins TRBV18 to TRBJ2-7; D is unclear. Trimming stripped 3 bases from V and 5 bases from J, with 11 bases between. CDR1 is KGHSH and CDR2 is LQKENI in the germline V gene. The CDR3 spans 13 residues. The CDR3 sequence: CASSPLDGDEQYF. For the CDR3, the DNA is TGTGCCAGCTCACCGCTGGACGGCGACGAGCAGTACTTC.

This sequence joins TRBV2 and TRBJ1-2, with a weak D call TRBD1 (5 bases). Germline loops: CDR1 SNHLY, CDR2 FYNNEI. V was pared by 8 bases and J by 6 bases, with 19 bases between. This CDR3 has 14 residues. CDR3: CASGRQLIGDGYTF. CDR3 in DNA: TGTGCCAGCGGTAGACAGTTGATTGGAGATGGCTACACCTTC.

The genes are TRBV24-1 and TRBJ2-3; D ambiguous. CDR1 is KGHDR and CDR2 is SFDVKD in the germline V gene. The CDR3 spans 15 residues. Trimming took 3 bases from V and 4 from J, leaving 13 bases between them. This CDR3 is CATSDGSSSADTQYF. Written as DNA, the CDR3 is TGTGCCACCAGTGATGGTAGCTCCTCCGCAGATACGCAGTATTTT.

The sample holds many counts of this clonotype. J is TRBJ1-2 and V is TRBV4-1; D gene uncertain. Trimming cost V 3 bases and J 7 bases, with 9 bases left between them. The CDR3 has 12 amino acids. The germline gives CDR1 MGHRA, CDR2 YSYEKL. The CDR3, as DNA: TGCGCCAGCAGCCAGATTGGTTTTGGCTACACCTTC. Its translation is CASSQIGFGYTF.

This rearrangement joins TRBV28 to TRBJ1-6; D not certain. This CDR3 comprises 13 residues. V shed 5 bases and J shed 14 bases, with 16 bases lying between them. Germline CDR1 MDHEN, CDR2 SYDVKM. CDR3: CASSQGWAGALHF. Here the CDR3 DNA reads TGTGCCAGCAGTCAAGGGTGGGCCGGGGCCCTCCACTTT.

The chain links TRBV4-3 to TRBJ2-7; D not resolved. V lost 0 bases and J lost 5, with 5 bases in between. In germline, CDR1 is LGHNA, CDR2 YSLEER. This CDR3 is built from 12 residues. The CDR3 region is CASSQDANEQYV. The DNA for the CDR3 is TGCGCCAGCAGCCAAGACGCCAACGAGCAGTACGTC.

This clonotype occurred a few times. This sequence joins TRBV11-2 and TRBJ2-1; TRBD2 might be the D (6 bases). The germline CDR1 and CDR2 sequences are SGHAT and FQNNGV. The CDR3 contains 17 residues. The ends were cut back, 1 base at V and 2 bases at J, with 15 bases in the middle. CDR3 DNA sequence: TGTGCCAGCAGCTTAGGACCCGGGACTTCGACCTACAATGAGCAGTTCTTC. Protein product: CASSLGPGTSTYNEQFF.

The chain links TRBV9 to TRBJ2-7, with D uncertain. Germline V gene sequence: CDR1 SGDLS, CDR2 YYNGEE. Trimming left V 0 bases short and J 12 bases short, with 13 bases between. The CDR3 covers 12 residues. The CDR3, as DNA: TGTGCCAGCAGCGTAGGTCCCTGTGTTGCGTACGTC. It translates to CASSVGPCVAYV.

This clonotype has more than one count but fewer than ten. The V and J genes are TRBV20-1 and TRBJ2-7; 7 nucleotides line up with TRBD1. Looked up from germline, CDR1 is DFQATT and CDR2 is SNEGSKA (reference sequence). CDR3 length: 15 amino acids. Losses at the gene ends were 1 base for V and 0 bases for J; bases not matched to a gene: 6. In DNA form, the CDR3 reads TGCAGTGCTAGAGGAGGGGGCAGGGGCTCCTACGAGCAGTACGTC. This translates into CSARGGGRGSYEQYV.

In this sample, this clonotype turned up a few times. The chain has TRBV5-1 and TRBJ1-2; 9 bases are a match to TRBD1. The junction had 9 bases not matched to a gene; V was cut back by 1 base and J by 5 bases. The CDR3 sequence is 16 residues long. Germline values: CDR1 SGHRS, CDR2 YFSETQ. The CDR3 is CASSLLRDRELYGYTF. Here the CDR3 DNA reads TGCGCCAGCAGCTTGCTTCGGGACAGGGAGCTTTATGGCTACACCTTC.

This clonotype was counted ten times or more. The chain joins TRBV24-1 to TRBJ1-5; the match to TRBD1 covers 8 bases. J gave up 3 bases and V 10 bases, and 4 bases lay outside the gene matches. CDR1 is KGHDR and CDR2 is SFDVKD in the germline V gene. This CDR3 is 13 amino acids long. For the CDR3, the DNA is TGTGCCACGCAACAGGGGGACAATCAGCCCCAGCATTTT. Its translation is CATQQGDNQPQHF.

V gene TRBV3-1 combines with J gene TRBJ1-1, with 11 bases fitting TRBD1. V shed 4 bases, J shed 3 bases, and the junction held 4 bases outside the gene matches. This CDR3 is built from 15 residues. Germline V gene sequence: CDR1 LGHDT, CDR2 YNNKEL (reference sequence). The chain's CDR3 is CASSPGQGADTEAFF. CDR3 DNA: TGTGCCAGCAGCCCCGGACAGGGGGCCGACACTGAAGCTTTCTTT.

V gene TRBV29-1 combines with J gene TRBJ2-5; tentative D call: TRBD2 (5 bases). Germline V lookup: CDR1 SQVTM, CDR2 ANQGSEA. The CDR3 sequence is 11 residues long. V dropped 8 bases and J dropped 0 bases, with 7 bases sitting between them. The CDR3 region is CSSGNQETQYF. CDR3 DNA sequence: TGCAGCTCGGGGAACCAAGAGACCCAGTACTTC.

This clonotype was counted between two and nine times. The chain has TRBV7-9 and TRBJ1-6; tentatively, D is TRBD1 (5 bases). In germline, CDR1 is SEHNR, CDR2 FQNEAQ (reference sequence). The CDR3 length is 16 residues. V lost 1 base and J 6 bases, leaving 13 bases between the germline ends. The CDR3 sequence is CASSLGVSGTNSPLHF. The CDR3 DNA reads TGTGCCAGCAGCTTAGGAGTTTCAGGGACTAATTCACCCCTCCACTTT. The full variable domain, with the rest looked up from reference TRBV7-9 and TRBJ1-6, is DTGVSQNPRHKITKRGQNVTFRCDPISEHNRLYWYRQTLGQGPEFLTYFQNEAQLEKSRLLSDRFSAERPKGSFSTLEIQRTEQGDSAMYLCASSLGVSGTNSPLHFGNGTRLTVT.

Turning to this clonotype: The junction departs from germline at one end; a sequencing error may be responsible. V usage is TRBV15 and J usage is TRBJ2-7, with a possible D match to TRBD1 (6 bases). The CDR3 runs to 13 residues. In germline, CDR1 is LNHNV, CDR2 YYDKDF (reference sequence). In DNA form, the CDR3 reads TGTGCCACCCGCAGGACAGCCTCCTACGAGCAGTACTTC. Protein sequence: CATRRTASYEQYF.

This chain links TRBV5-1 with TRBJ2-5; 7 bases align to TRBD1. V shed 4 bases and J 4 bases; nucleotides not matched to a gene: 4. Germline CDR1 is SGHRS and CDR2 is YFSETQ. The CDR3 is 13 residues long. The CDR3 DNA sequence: TGCGCCAGCAGCGTCGGACAGGTAGAGACCCAGTACTTC. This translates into CASSVGQVETQYF.

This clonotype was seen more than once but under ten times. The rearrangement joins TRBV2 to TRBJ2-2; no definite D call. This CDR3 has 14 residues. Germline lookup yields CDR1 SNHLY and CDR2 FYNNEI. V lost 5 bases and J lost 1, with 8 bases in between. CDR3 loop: CASSPMGNTGELFF. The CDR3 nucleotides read TGTGCCAGCAGTCCAATGGGGAACACCGGGGAGCTGTTTTTT.

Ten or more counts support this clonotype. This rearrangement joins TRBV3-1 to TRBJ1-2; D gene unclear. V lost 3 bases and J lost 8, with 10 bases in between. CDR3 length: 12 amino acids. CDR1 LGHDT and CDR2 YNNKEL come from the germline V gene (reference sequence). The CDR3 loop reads CASSQGNGGYTF. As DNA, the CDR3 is TGTGCCAGCAGCCAGGGGAATGGCGGCTACACCTTC.

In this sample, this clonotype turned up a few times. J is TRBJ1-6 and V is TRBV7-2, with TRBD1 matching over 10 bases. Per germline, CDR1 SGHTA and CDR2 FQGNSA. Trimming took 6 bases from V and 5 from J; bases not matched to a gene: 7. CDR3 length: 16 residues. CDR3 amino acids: CASRQTTGGNNSPLHF. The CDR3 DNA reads TGTGCCAGCAGACAGACGACAGGGGGCAATAATTCACCCCTCCACTTT.

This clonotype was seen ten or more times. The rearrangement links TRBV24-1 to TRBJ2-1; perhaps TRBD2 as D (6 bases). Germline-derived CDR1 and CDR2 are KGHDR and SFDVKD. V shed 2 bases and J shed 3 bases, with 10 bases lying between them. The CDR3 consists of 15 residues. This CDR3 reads CATSDSGRGYNEQFF. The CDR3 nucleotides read TGTGCCACCAGTGATTCCGGGAGAGGCTACAATGAGCAGTTCTTC.

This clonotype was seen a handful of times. The CDR3 region has the DNA TGCGCCAGCAGCGGCCAGCGATCGGGCAATGAGCAGTTCTTC. Translating it yields CASSGQRSGNEQFF. The chain links TRBV5-1 to TRBJ2-1; D gene uncertain. V lost 4 bases to trimming and J lost 6 bases, with 14 bases between them. The germline V gene has CDR1 SGHRS and CDR2 YFSETQ. The CDR3 sequence is 14 residues long.

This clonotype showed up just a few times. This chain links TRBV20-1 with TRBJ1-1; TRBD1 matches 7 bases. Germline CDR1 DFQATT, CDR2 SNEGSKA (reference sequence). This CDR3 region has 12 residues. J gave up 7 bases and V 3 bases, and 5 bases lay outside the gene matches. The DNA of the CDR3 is TGCAGTGCTAGCCGGGACAGCTTTGAAGCTTTCTTT. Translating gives CSASRDSFEAFF.